Listed here are 27 T cell receptor beta chains from one sample, sequenced in a study of shared clonotypes between healthy human individuals. Using immunoSEQ multiplex PCR, the repertoire was profiled, and TCRdb retains in-frame clones only, with some absent. Counted here are around 940,000 clones, about three quarters occurring once; the ten biggest clones make up 1.5%. Material: memory CD4+ T cells sorted from blood. Subset meaning: CD45RA-negative fraction. The receptors were sampled from a man between 18 and 29 years old in good health.

This clone was recorded once. The gene calls are TRBV10-2 and TRBJ2-1; 7 bases align to TRBD1. The CDR3 runs to 13 residues. V lost 7 bases, J lost 9 bases, and 9 bases stayed unmatched. CDR1 is WSHSY and CDR2 is SAAADI in the germline V gene. CDR3 region: CASTGQALSEQFF. The CDR3 nucleotides read TGCGCCAGCACAGGACAGGCCTTGTCTGAGCAGTTCTTC.

J is TRBJ2-7 and V is TRBV10-3; the D gene could be TRBD1 or TRBD2 (6 bases each). The ends were cut back, 4 bases at V and 0 bases at J, with 10 bases in the middle. Germline V gene sequence: CDR1 ENHRY, CDR2 SYGVKD. The length of the CDR3 is 14 residues. The CDR3 here is CAISGQDYSYEQYF. The CDR3 DNA reads TGTGCCATCAGTGGACAGGACTACTCCTACGAGCAGTACTTC.

The chain combines TRBV7-9 with TRBJ2-5; the match to TRBD1 covers 7 bases. CDR1 and CDR2 from the germline V gene are SEHNR and FQNEAQ (reference sequence). The V gene end was trimmed by 5 bases and the J gene end by 3 bases; junction bases not matched to a gene: 6. The CDR3 runs 14 residues. CDR3 loop: CASSPGQLKETQYF. Written as DNA, the CDR3 is TGTGCCAGCAGCCCGGGACAGCTAAAAGAGACCCAGTACTTC.

This chain uses TRBV5-8 with TRBJ2-3; TRBD2 matches 9 bases. The CDR3 runs 16 residues. Trimming removed 4 bases from V and 2 bases from J; junction bases left unmatched: 8. Germline V CDR1 and CDR2: SGHTS, YDEGEE. CDR3 in DNA: TGTGCCAGCAGCCTAGGGACTAGCAGTTTCACAGATACGCAGTATTTT. This encodes CASSLGTSSFTDTQYF.

This clone was recorded once. The CDR3 coding sequence is TGTGCCAGCCGGACAGGGCGCGTCGGGGAGCTGTTTTTT. Its protein product is CASRTGRVGELFF. The chain recombines TRBV25-1 with TRBJ2-2, with 8 bases that match TRBD1. Germline loops: CDR1 MGHDK, CDR2 SYGVNS. The ends lost 8 bases at V and 7 bases at J; junction bases unmatched: 6. The CDR3 sequence is 13 residues long.

The chain carries TRBV14 and TRBJ1-1; 8 bases fit TRBD1. After removal of 6 bases from V and 4 bases from J, the junction contained 7 bases not matched to a gene. The CDR3 loop spans 14 amino acids. Germline CDR1 reads SGHDN; CDR2 reads FVKESK. CDR3 DNA sequence: TGTGCCAGCAGGATGACAGGGGAGGGCACTGAAGCTTTCTTT. This codes for CASRMTGEGTEAFF.

The genes are TRBV6-5 and TRBJ1-6, with D tentatively TRBD1 (5 bases). There are 15 residues in the CDR3. The germline CDR1 and CDR2 sequences are MNHEY and SVGAGI. Trimming pared 0 bases from V and 6 bases from J, leaving 9 bases between. As DNA, the CDR3 is TGTGCCAGCAGTTACTCAACGGGGGGTAATTCACCCCTCCACTTT. Protein product: CASSYSTGGNSPLHF.

The CDR3 loop reads CASSEGRADEQFF. Here the CDR3 DNA reads TGTGCCAGCAGTGAAGGAAGGGCGGATGAGCAGTTCTTC. The chain is built from TRBV2 and TRBJ2-1; the D is unclear. This CDR3 spans 13 amino acids. Germline loops: CDR1 SNHLY, CDR2 FYNNEI. Trimming took off 1 base at V and 8 bases at J, with 9 bases between the two ends.

V is TRBV7-8 and J is TRBJ2-1, with 12 bases matching TRBD2. This CDR3 has 18 residues. The trim removed 2 bases at V and 6 bases at J, leaving 11 bases unmatched. Germline-derived CDR1 and CDR2 are SGHVS and FQNEAQ. Here the CDR3 reads CASSLLGLAGGPINEQFF. The CDR3 DNA reads TGTGCCAGCAGCTTATTGGGGCTAGCGGGAGGGCCAATCAATGAGCAGTTCTTC.

The chain uses TRBV2 and TRBJ1-4; the match to TRBD1 covers 9 bases. V lost 6 bases, J lost 12 bases, and 5 bases stayed unmatched. Germline V gene data show CDR1 as SNHLY and CDR2 as FYNNEI. The CDR3 length is 12 residues. CDR3 DNA: TGTGCCAGCAGAGGACAGGGGTGGGAACTGTTTTTT. Translated, it gives CASRGQGWELFF.

The chain recombines TRBV18 with TRBJ1-2, with D perhaps matching TRBD1 (6 bases). Trimming removed 2 bases from V and 3 bases from J, with 13 bases in between. The CDR3 covers 15 residues. Germline loops: CDR1 KGHSH, CDR2 LQKENI. This CDR3 reads CASSPSAGADYGYTF. The CDR3 DNA reads TGTGCCAGCTCACCATCGGCGGGGGCGGACTATGGCTACACCTTC. Supplemented by reference TRBV18 and TRBJ1-2, the full variable domain reads NAGVMQNPRHLVRRRGQEARLRCSPMKGHSHVYWYRQLPEEGLKFMVYLQKENIIDESGMPKERFSAEFPKEGPSILRIQQVVRGDSAAYFCASSPSAGADYGYTFGSGTRLTVV.

Comment on this clone: One end of the junction fails to match germline, which may point to a read error. V is TRBV6-5 and J is TRBJ2-1; 8 bases agree with TRBD2. CDR3 length: 16 residues. Germline V CDR1 and CDR2: MNHEY, SVGAGI. CDR3 in DNA: TGTGCCGGCAGTTACTCGAGTAGCGGGGAATACAATGAGCAGTTCTTC. It translates to CAGSYSSSGEYNEQFF.

The chain employs TRBV14 and TRBJ1-4, with D maybe TRBD1 (5 bases). The CDR3 consists of 14 residues. V lost 4 bases to trimming and J lost 8 bases, with 14 bases between them. CDR1 is SGHDN, CDR2 FVKESK, per germline. The CDR3 DNA reads as TGTGCCAGCAGCCGCGGGACGGCGTGGGAAAAACTGTTTTTT. Its protein product is CASSRGTAWEKLFF.

The V and J genes are TRBV5-4 and TRBJ2-1; possible D gene TRBD1, 7 bases. Germline lookup yields CDR1 SGHNT and CDR2 YYREEE (reference sequence). The CDR3 runs 15 residues. The V end was cut by 0 bases, the J end by 6 bases, with 13 bases between. As DNA, the CDR3 is TGTGCCAGCAGCTTGGTTTCAGGGGGGCTCAATGAGCAGTTCTTC. Protein: CASSLVSGGLNEQFF. The full variable domain, its missing parts supplied by reference TRBV5-4 and TRBJ2-1, is ETGVTQSPTHLIKTRGQQVTLRCSSQSGHNTVSWYQQALGQGPQFIFQYYREEENGRGNFPPRFSGLQFPNYSSELNVNALELDDSALYLCASSLVSGGLNEQFFGPGTRLTVL.

V is TRBV6-4 and J is TRBJ2-3; maybe TRBD1 (5 bases). Trimming removed 3 bases at V and 1 base at J, with 11 bases between. CDR3 size: 15 residues. The germline V gene encodes CDR1 MRHNA and CDR2 SNTAGT. The CDR3 loop is CASSEQGSGTDTQYF. The CDR3 nucleotides are TGTGCCAGCAGTGAGCAGGGCTCAGGCACAGATACGCAGTATTTT.

V usage is TRBV4-1 and J usage is TRBJ2-3; D possibly uses TRBD1 or TRBD2 (5 bases each). In germline, CDR1 is MGHRA, CDR2 YSYEKL. The CDR3 covers 18 residues. The V end was cut by 0 bases, the J end by 1 base, with 17 bases between. The CDR3 protein is CASSQDETLGPGTDTQYF. The CDR3, as DNA: TGCGCCAGCAGCCAAGACGAGACCCTGGGACCCGGCACAGATACGCAGTATTTT.

This clone was seen more than once but under ten times. The gene calls are TRBV6-5 and TRBJ2-2, with 7 bases that match TRBD2. The CDR3 runs 14 residues. V was pared by 6 bases and J by 4 bases, with 5 bases of the junction left unmatched. In germline, CDR1 is MNHEY, CDR2 SVGAGI. The CDR3 DNA sequence: TGTGCCAGCAGGTCCTGGGGGGGCACCGGGGAGCTGTTTTTT. It specifies CASRSWGGTGELFF.

The chain combines TRBV21-1 with TRBJ1-2. TRBV21-1 is marked as a pseudogene. The CDR3 is 11 amino acids. CDR3 region: CASVIRGGYTF. DNA of the CDR3: TGTGCCAGCGTAATTCGGGGAGGCTACACCTTC.

The CDR3 coding sequence is TGTGCCAGCAGTTTACAGGGGGCGAAAGTTGCTTTCTTT. Translation: CASSLQGAKVAFF. The chain couples TRBV27 to TRBJ1-1, with 8 positions matching TRBD1. CDR1 and CDR2 (germline): MNHEY, SMNVEV (reference sequence). This CDR3 contains 13 residues. V dropped 2 bases and J dropped 11; count of bases not matched to a gene: 7.

V and J are TRBV5-5 and TRBJ2-5; D gene ambiguous. The V end was cut by 0 bases, the J end by 1 base, with 7 bases between. The length of the CDR3 is 14 residues. The germline V gene has CDR1 SGHKS and CDR2 YYEKEE (reference sequence). CDR3 in DNA: TGTGCCAGCAGCTTGGTGGGAACCCAAGAGACCCAGTACTTC. It specifies CASSLVGTQETQYF.

The gene calls are TRBV19 and TRBJ2-7; 14 bases fit TRBD2. V lost 3 bases and J lost 2; bases outside the gene matches: 0. Germline-derived CDR1 and CDR2 are LNHDA and SQIVND (reference sequence). The CDR3 is 15 residues long. CDR3: CASSMTSGGAYEQYF. DNA of the CDR3: TGTGCCAGTAGTATGACTAGCGGGGGGGCCTACGAGCAGTACTTC.

The gene calls are TRBV7-2 and TRBJ2-3; maybe TRBD1 (6 bases). V was clipped by 5 bases and J by 0 bases, with 15 bases between them. Germline values: CDR1 SGHTA, CDR2 FQGNSA. The CDR3 length is 16 residues. CDR3 region: CASSPWGLPSTDTQYF. CDR3 nucleotide sequence: TGTGCCAGCAGCCCTTGGGGGCTTCCTAGCACAGATACGCAGTATTTT.

The chain recombines TRBV30 with TRBJ2-5; D possibly matches TRBD1 or TRBD2 (5 bases each). There are 12 residues in the CDR3. Germline V gives CDR1 GTSNPN, CDR2 SVGIG (reference sequence). V lost 5 bases, J lost 3 bases, and 10 bases lay in between. CDR3 residues: CAWGGPEETQYF. The CDR3 DNA sequence: TGTGCCTGGGGGGGACCGGAAGAGACCCAGTACTTC.

The chain joins TRBV4-3 to TRBJ2-3; possibly TRBD2 for D (6 bases). Trimming shortened V by 0 bases and J by 1 base, and 17 bases separated the two germline ends. This CDR3 has 18 residues. Germline V gene data show CDR1 as LGHNA and CDR2 as YSLEER. The CDR3 sequence is CASSQDSFQASGTDTQYF. CDR3 bases: TGCGCCAGCAGCCAAGATTCGTTTCAAGCTAGCGGCACAGATACGCAGTATTTT.

This rearrangement joins TRBV11-2 to TRBJ2-7, with D unclear. The CDR3 covers 14 residues. Germline loops: CDR1 SGHAT, CDR2 FQNNGV. The V gene lost 1 base and the J gene lost 0 bases, with 7 bases spanning the gap. CDR3 coding DNA: TGTGCCAGCAGCTTAGCGGTGAGCTCCTACGAGCAGTACTTC. The encoded protein is CASSLAVSSYEQYF.

The chain employs TRBV27 and TRBJ2-7; D possibly corresponds to TRBD1 (5 bases). Germline V gives CDR1 MNHEY, CDR2 SMNVEV (reference sequence). Between the trimmed V and J ends, which lost 6 bases and 0 bases, there was a span of 15 bases. The CDR3 totals 15 residues. CDR3 DNA: TGTGCCAGCAGCCCCTCCCTGACAGTCTCCTACGAGCAGTACTTC. Protein: CASSPSLTVSYEQYF.

The chain couples TRBV29-1 to TRBJ2-3; D is perhaps TRBD2 (5 bases). V gave up 7 bases and J gave up 0 bases, with 14 bases separating them. From germline, CDR1 is SQVTM and CDR2 ANQGSEA. This CDR3 region has 14 residues. Here the CDR3 DNA reads TGCAGCGCTCGGGAAGTCCCGAGCACAGATACGCAGTATTTT. Translation: CSAREVPSTDTQYF.